Presented here are 19 T cell receptor beta chains from one specimen sequenced in a study of shared clonotypes between healthy human individuals (dated by TCRdb to the early 2020s). Receptor amplification or capture employed the immunoSEQ multiplex PCR assay. TCRdb carries this immuneACCESS record with in-frame sequences only. Its versions omit some clonotypes, under half of them owing to an unresolved V gene in the studies checked, with the rest unexplained. The sample records around 1,000,000 clones, approximately 80% of which are singletons. The ten largest clones represent about 0.89% of the sample. Sequenced input: memory CD4+ T cells from PBMCs. The cell subset or site label here, explained by the study, means: CD45RA-negative fraction. The receptors shown here come from a man aged 18 to 29 in good health. Some clones in this sample may be carry-over from other donors' samples.

Notes on this clone: The sample carries other DNA sequences with the same CDR3. This chain uses TRBV7-9 with TRBJ2-5; D not certain. Trimming left V 1 base short and J 1 base short, with 7 bases between. CDR3 length equals 14 residues. Germline CDR1 reads SEHNR; CDR2 reads FQNEAQ (reference sequence). The CDR3 loop reads CASSLVTGQETQYF. The CDR3 nucleotides read TGTGCCAGCAGCTTAGTGACTGGCCAAGAGACCCAGTACTTC.

Here the CDR3 reads CASSPRWGFYEQYF. The CDR3 DNA reads TGTGCCAGCAGCCCTCGATGGGGCTTCTACGAGCAGTACTTC. V usage is TRBV7-3 and J usage is TRBJ2-7; maybe TRBD1 (5 bases). Trimming removed 5 bases at V and 3 bases at J, with 14 bases between. In germline, CDR1 is SGHTA, CDR2 FQGTGA. The length of the CDR3 is 14 residues. Supplemented by reference TRBV7-3 and TRBJ2-7, the full variable domain reads GAGVSQTPSNKVTEKGKYVELRCDPISGHTALYWYRQSLGQGPEFLIYFQGTGAADDSGLPNDRFFAVRPEGSVSTLKIQRTERGDSAVYLCASSPRWGFYEQYFGPGTRLTVT.

This clone was seen a handful of times. The chain uses TRBV10-3 and TRBJ1-3; D remains unclear. The CDR3 covers 13 residues. CDR1 and CDR2 from the germline V gene are ENHRY and SYGVKD. V shed 8 bases and J shed 0 bases, with 8 bases lying between them. This CDR3 is CAIRAGSGNTIYF. For the CDR3, the DNA is TGTGCCATCCGGGCGGGCTCTGGAAACACCATATATTTT.

The gene calls are TRBV7-6 and TRBJ1-2; 9 bases agree with TRBD1. The germline V gene encodes CDR1 SGHVS and CDR2 FNYEAQ. J gave up 4 bases and V 5 bases, and 2 bases lay outside the gene matches. This CDR3 has 13 residues. The CDR3 sequence is CASSTGQGYGYTF. Written as DNA, the CDR3 is TGTGCCAGCAGCACGGGACAGGGCTATGGCTACACCTTC.

This chain uses TRBV30 with TRBJ2-7; D is undetermined. The CDR3 sequence is 11 residues long. Trimming left V 3 bases short and J 4 bases short, with 7 bases between. The germline gives CDR1 GTSNPN, CDR2 SVGIG (reference sequence). CDR3 bases: TGTGCCTGGAGGCACTCATACGAGCAGTACTTC. Translation gives CAWRHSYEQYF.

The V gene is TRBV10-3, the J gene TRBJ2-7; 13 nucleotides agree with TRBD2. Looked up from germline, CDR1 is ENHRY and CDR2 is SYGVKD. The CDR3 has 16 residues. V was pared by 6 bases and J by 3 bases, with 8 bases of the junction left unmatched. The CDR3: CAISPVLAGGVYEQYF. Here the CDR3 DNA reads TGTGCCATCAGCCCAGTACTAGCGGGAGGGGTCTACGAGCAGTACTTC.

This clone was seen a few times. This rearrangement joins TRBV6-5 to TRBJ1-5; 8 bases agree with TRBD1. Germline values: CDR1 MNHEY, CDR2 SVGAGI. This CDR3 region has 14 residues. Trimming at V came to 5 bases and at J to 2 bases, leaving 2 bases not matched to a gene. CDR3 amino acids: CASSQGAGNQPQHF. CDR3 nucleotide sequence: TGTGCCAGCAGTCAGGGGGCGGGCAATCAGCCCCAGCATTTT.

This clone was seen only once. J is TRBJ2-3 and V is TRBV5-6; possibly TRBD2 for D (5 bases). Trimming took off 3 bases at V and 6 bases at J, with 14 bases between the two ends. Germline V lookup: CDR1 SGHDT, CDR2 YYEEEE. There are 14 residues in the CDR3. The CDR3 spells CASSSDWRRDTQYF. The DNA for the CDR3 is TGTGCCAGCAGCTCCGACTGGAGGCGGGATACGCAGTATTTT.

This chain links TRBV27 with TRBJ2-2; 8 nucleotides align to TRBD1. V lost 5 bases to trimming and J lost 3 bases; unmatched junction nucleotides: 11. Germline V gene lookup returns CDR1 MNHEY and CDR2 SMNVEV (reference sequence). This CDR3 spans 17 amino acids. This CDR3 is CASSKPRTGFDTGELFF. The CDR3 bases are TGTGCCAGCAGTAAACCCCGGACAGGGTTTGACACCGGGGAGCTGTTTTTT.

The sample holds a few counts of this clone. The chain carries TRBV18 and TRBJ1-1, with 7 nucleotides matching TRBD1. J was trimmed by 5 bases and V by 7 bases; bases with no gene match: 7. This CDR3 has 13 residues. Germline assignment: CDR1 KGHSH and CDR2 LQKENI. CDR3 loop: CASLQGQRTEAFF. The CDR3, as DNA: TGTGCCAGCTTACAGGGGCAGAGAACTGAAGCTTTCTTT.

This clone appeared a few times. The gene calls are TRBV7-3 and TRBJ2-3; maybe TRBD2 (5 bases). This CDR3 contains 14 residues. Germline V gene data show CDR1 as SGHTA and CDR2 as FQGTGA. Trimming pared 6 bases from V and 6 bases from J, leaving 16 bases between. This chain's CDR3 is CASSSGLLGDTQYF. The CDR3 region has the DNA TGTGCCAGCAGTTCCGGACTCCTGGGGGATACGCAGTATTTT.

The genes are TRBV11-1 and TRBJ2-1, with 8 bases that match TRBD2. J lost 7 bases, V lost 2 bases, and 10 bases had no gene match. CDR3 length: 16 residues. The germline V gene has CDR1 SGHAT and CDR2 FQDESV (reference sequence). The CDR3 nucleotides are TGTGCCAGCAGCTTATTCCTGGGACTAGAGATTAATGAGCAGTTCTTC. Protein: CASSLFLGLEINEQFF. The whole variable domain, remainder taken from reference TRBV11-1 and TRBJ2-1, is EAEVAQSPRYKITEKSQAVAFWCDPISGHATLYWYRQILGQGPELLVQFQDESVVDDSQLPKDRFSAERLKGVDSTLKIQPAELGDSAMYLCASSLFLGLEINEQFFGPGTRLTVL.

CDR3 loop: CASSLAGQGRNQPQHF. The CDR3 bases are TGTGCCAGCAGCTTAGCAGGACAGGGTCGCAATCAGCCCCAGCATTTT. The chain employs TRBV7-8 and TRBJ1-5, with 8 bases matching TRBD1. This CDR3 spans 16 amino acids. CDR1 SGHVS and CDR2 FQNEAQ come from the germline V gene. V shed 0 bases, J shed 2 bases, and the junction held 3 bases outside the gene matches.

This chain connects TRBV18 to TRBJ1-2; TRBD1 aligns across 8 bases. The V gene end was trimmed by 2 bases and the J gene end by 6 bases; junction bases not matched to a gene: 2. The germline gives CDR1 KGHSH, CDR2 LQKENI. The CDR3 sequence is 13 residues long. The DNA for the CDR3 is TGTGCCAGCTCACCATCAGGGGGCGATGGCTACACCTTC. Translating gives CASSPSGGDGYTF.

The chain recombines TRBV4-3 with TRBJ1-4; the D is unclear. CDR3 length equals 13 residues. Trimming cost V 1 base and J 8 bases, with 8 bases left between them. Germline values: CDR1 LGHNA, CDR2 YSLEER. The CDR3 region is CASSQGEGEKLFF. CDR3 nucleotides: TGCGCCAGCAGCCAAGGGGAAGGCGAAAAACTGTTTTTT.

As regards this clone: The sample holds other DNA sequences that translate to the same CDR3. This chain uses TRBV18 with TRBJ1-1; 7 bases line up with TRBD1. The length of the CDR3 is 15 residues. The trim removed 3 bases at V and 0 bases at J, leaving 4 bases unmatched. Germline loops: CDR1 KGHSH, CDR2 LQKENI. CDR3 amino acids: CASSPQGGLNTEAFF. CDR3 DNA: TGTGCCAGCTCACCTCAGGGGGGCCTGAACACTGAAGCTTTCTTT. Drawing the rest from reference TRBV18 and TRBJ1-1, the complete variable domain is NAGVMQNPRHLVRRRGQEARLRCSPMKGHSHVYWYRQLPEEGLKFMVYLQKENIIDESGMPKERFSAEFPKEGPSILRIQQVVRGDSAAYFCASSPQGGLNTEAFFGQGTRLTVV.

The V gene is TRBV4-1, the J gene TRBJ2-2; 9 positions agree with TRBD1. The CDR3 spans 15 residues. Trimming took 5 bases from V and 3 from J; bases not matched to a gene: 4. Per germline, CDR1 MGHRA and CDR2 YSYEKL. CDR3 sequence: CASSRGQGYTGELFF. The CDR3 bases are TGCGCCAGCAGCAGGGGACAGGGCTACACCGGGGAGCTGTTTTTT.

This clone occurred once. V and J are TRBV7-9 and TRBJ1-2, with D perhaps matching TRBD1 (6 bases). The germline V and J ends were trimmed by 3 bases and 2 bases, with 10 bases remaining between them. The CDR3 contains 14 residues. Germline lookup yields CDR1 SEHNR and CDR2 FQNEAQ (reference sequence). The CDR3 coding sequence is TGTGCCAGCAGCTTCGGTACAGGGAACTATGGCTACACCTTC. This translates into CASSFGTGNYGYTF.

The gene calls are TRBV7-9 and TRBJ2-5, with TRBD1 matching 12 bases. The CDR3 consists of 16 residues. Germline loops: CDR1 SEHNR, CDR2 FQNEAQ (reference sequence). V dropped 1 base and J dropped 6; count of bases not matched to a gene: 6. The CDR3 DNA follows: TGTGCCAGCAGCTTAGTTTACGGGACAGGGGGCCAGACCCAGTACTTC. This sequence encodes CASSLVYGTGGQTQYF.